The entry below describes one T cell receptor (beta chain). Its antigen is still unknown. Time point reported: sample taken at primary tumor resection. Researchers sequenced whole RNA taken from tumor, nontumor lung or frozen PBMC without sorting. 72 TRACERx patients with early, untreated non-small cell lung cancer donated samples. This sample was included in a study of spatial heterogeneity in lung cancer. The wider study: Sequences of the beta chain were consistently detected in greater numbers than alpha-chain sequences.

Study-level results: Blood carried ubiquitous expanded tumor TCRs more at resection than follow-up.

On each TCR cDNA molecule, a unique molecular identifier was present. TCRdb reprocessed the 5' RACE reads with MiXCR, giving one entry per CDR3 protein. The data contain 30,000 to 40,000 distinct CDR3 sequences, 5.2% of them singletons. Material: PBMCs, obtained at surgery. This receptor was taken from a female donor with early-stage non-small cell lung cancer.

For the CDR3, the DNA is TGTGCCAGCAGCCCAAAGGGAAATTTACCCCAACTCTATGGCTACACCTTC. Amino acids: CASSPKGNLPQLYGYTF. This chain uses TRBV6-1 with TRBJ1-2; unclear D gene. Trimming stripped 6 bases from V and 4 bases from J, with 24 bases between. The CDR3 has 17 amino acids. Germline V lookup: CDR1 MNHNS, CDR2 SASEGT.